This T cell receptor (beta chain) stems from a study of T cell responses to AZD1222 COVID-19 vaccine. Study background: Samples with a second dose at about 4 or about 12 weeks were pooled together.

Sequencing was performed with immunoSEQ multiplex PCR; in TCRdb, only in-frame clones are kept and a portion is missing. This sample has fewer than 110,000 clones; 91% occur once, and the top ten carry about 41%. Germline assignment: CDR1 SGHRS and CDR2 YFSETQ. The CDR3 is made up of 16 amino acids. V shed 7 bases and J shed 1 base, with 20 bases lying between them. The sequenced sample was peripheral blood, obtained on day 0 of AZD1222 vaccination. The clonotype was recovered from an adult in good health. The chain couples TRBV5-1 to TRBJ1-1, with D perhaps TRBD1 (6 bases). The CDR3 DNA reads TGCGCCAGCTCCCTGGGGGCTTTCCCTAAGAACACTGAAGCTTTCTTT. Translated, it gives CASSLGAFPKNTEAFF.